The TCR beta chain under discussion was sequenced for a study of control samples from healthy donors and cancer patients. TCRdb keeps only in-frame clones here, not all; method: immunoSEQ multiplex PCR. Altogether 60,000 to 75,000 clones are present, roughly 89% being singletons, with the ten largest covering about 6%. The CDR3 is made up of 15 amino acids. The V end was cut by 3 bases, the J end by 3 bases, with 12 bases between. Germline loops: CDR1 MDHEN, CDR2 SYDVKM. The receptor comes from a man between 60 and 75 years old with colorectal cancer. Source material: PBMCs. The chain recombines TRBV28 with TRBJ2-1, with D tentatively TRBD2 (6 bases). This chain's CDR3 is CASSFGGSFYNEQFF. In nucleotides, the CDR3 is TGTGCCAGCAGTTTTGGGGGGTCCTTCTACAATGAGCAGTTCTTC.